This TCR beta chain was obtained from a study of T cell responses to AZD1222 COVID-19 vaccine. A remark on this clone: Its target is unknown.

Measured with immunoSEQ multiplex PCR; TCRdb has only the in-frame clones, and not every one. Of around 160,000 clones detected, about 93% appear once; the ten largest clones hold about 0.6%. Broader study findings: Repertoires in all cases were sampled only once the peak T cell response had passed. Increased Spike-specific TCR breadth and depth were observed after two AZD1222 doses. Just a handful of AZD1222 recipients tested seropositive at baseline. Nearly half of the spike-specific TCRs reportedly recognize variant regions that carry no mutations.

The CDR3 sequence is 15 residues long. Trimming took 0 bases from V and 6 from J, leaving 12 bases between them. Germline V gives CDR1 SGHRS, CDR2 YFSETQ. The V and J genes are TRBV5-1 and TRBJ2-2, with no clear D. The TCR comes from an adult in good health. The material sequenced was peripheral blood, taken on day 0 of AZD1222 vaccination. The CDR3 sequence: CASSLAGIRAGELFF. The CDR3 region has the DNA TGCGCCAGCAGCTTGGCTGGGATCCGGGCCGGGGAGCTGTTTTTT.